A single sample is the source of the 29 T cell receptor beta chains below, sequenced in a study of T cell changes during pregnancy in multiple sclerosis (dated by TCRdb to the late 2010s). The protocol used for the library was the immunoSEQ multiplex PCR assay. The immuneACCESS repertoire file appears here via TCRdb, limited to in-frame rearrangements. These files lack a portion of the clones; in checked studies, under half of the deficit traces to unresolved V genes, and the cause of the others is not known. This sample is represented by 100,000 to 140,000 clones; 92% of them were singletons. The ten largest clones take up more than 0.65% of the sample. The sequenced sample was peripheral blood, obtained in the third trimester of pregnancy. These receptors were obtained from a female donor in good health, enrolled as a control in a pregnancy study.

This clone was seen a handful of times. J is TRBJ1-1 and V is TRBV4-2; 8 bases line up with TRBD1. The germline gives CDR1 LGHNA, CDR2 YNFKEQ. The CDR3 extends over 15 amino acids. The V and J ends lost 1 base and 6 bases, in that order; junction bases with no gene match: 7. CDR3 region: CASSQVQGELAEAFF. As DNA, the CDR3 is TGTGCCAGCAGCCAAGTACAGGGGGAATTGGCTGAAGCTTTCTTT.

This sequence joins TRBV6-5 and TRBJ1-2, with TRBD1 matching over 7 bases. The V segment lost 7 bases and the J segment 4 bases; nucleotides outside the gene matches: 6. This CDR3 has 13 residues. Looked up from germline, CDR1 is MNHEY and CDR2 is SVGAGI. CDR3 in DNA: TGTGCCAGCAACCAAGGGACAGCCTATGGCTACACCTTC. As protein: CASNQGTAYGYTF.

The V and J genes are TRBV7-2 and TRBJ2-2; D remains ambiguous. The CDR3 totals 12 residues. The germline V gene encodes CDR1 SGHTA and CDR2 FQGNSA. The V gene lost 5 bases and the J gene lost 4 bases, with 5 bases spanning the gap. CDR3 amino acids: CASSPRTGELFF. DNA for the CDR3: TGTGCCAGCAGCCCCCGCACCGGGGAGCTGTTTTTT.

The table lists this clone with a count of one. This rearrangement joins TRBV5-1 to TRBJ1-2; D is unclear. The germline V gene has CDR1 SGHRS and CDR2 YFSETQ. This CDR3 spans 16 amino acids. V lost 0 bases, J lost 5 bases, and 17 bases lay in between. This CDR3 is CASSLDGGVISYGYTF. The CDR3, as DNA: TGCGCCAGCAGCTTGGACGGCGGGGTTATATCATATGGCTACACCTTC.

In this sample, this clone turned up a few times. V and J are TRBV7-3 and TRBJ2-2, with 8 bases lining up with TRBD1. The CDR3 runs to 14 residues. From germline, CDR1 is SGHTA and CDR2 FQGTGA. The V gene end was trimmed by 8 bases and the J gene end by 4 bases; junction bases not matched to a gene: 6. Here the CDR3 reads CASEDRAGTGELFF. The CDR3 bases are TGTGCCAGCGAGGACAGGGCGGGCACCGGGGAGCTGTTTTTT.

The chain uses TRBV9 and TRBJ1-2, with TRBD1 matching 7 bases. The CDR3 runs to 17 residues. Losses at the gene ends were 4 bases for V and 2 bases for J; bases not matched to a gene: 14. The V gene's germline CDR1 is SGDLS and CDR2 YYNGEE. The CDR3 reads CASSNRGSGQTNYGYTF. In nucleotides, the CDR3 is TGTGCCAGCAGCAACAGGGGATCGGGACAGACAAACTATGGCTACACCTTC. The full variable domain, its missing parts supplied by reference TRBV9 and TRBJ1-2, is DSGVTQTPKHLITATGQRVTLRCSPRSGDLSVYWYQQSLDQGLQFLIQYYNGEERAKGNILERFSAQQFPDLHSELNLSSLELGDSALYFCASSNRGSGQTNYGYTFGSGTRLTVV.

The chain recombines TRBV4-2 with TRBJ2-3; 8 bases match TRBD2. This CDR3 contains 16 residues. V lost 0 bases and J lost 0; bases outside the gene matches: 2. Germline assignment: CDR1 LGHNA and CDR2 YNFKEQ. In nucleotides, the CDR3 is TGTGCCAGCAGCCAAGAGGAGCGGGGGAGCACAGATACGCAGTATTTT. This encodes CASSQEERGSTDTQYF.

The CDR3 loop is CASSLGTGTDTGELFF. The CDR3 region has the DNA TGTGCCAGCAGCTTGGGGACAGGGACAGACACCGGGGAGCTGTTTTTT. V usage is TRBV5-6 and J usage is TRBJ2-2; 8 bases match TRBD1. V shed 0 bases and J 3 bases; nucleotides not matched to a gene: 4. The CDR3 is made up of 16 amino acids. Germline CDR1 is SGHDT and CDR2 is YYEEEE.

The DNA for the CDR3 is TGTGCCTGGAGTAATACAGGGTTGGGGGCCCAGCATTTT. Protein product: CAWSNTGLGAQHF. The rearrangement joins TRBV30 to TRBJ1-5, with D possibly being TRBD1 (6 bases). V was shortened by 2 bases and J by 11 bases, with 16 bases between the two germline ends. The CDR3 spans 13 residues. CDR1 and CDR2 from the germline V gene are GTSNPN and SVGIG (reference sequence).

This chain uses TRBV11-1 with TRBJ1-2, with D maybe TRBD1 (5 bases). Trimming shortened V by 5 bases and J by 6 bases, and 13 bases separated the two germline ends. The CDR3 length is 13 residues. Per the germline V gene, CDR1 is SGHAT and CDR2 is FQDESV (reference sequence). CDR3 DNA: TGTGCCAGCAGCCCGGGGGGGTCGCATGGCTACACCTTC. It encodes CASSPGGSHGYTF. The full variable domain, its missing parts supplied by reference TRBV11-1 and TRBJ1-2, is EAEVAQSPRYKITEKSQAVAFWCDPISGHATLYWYRQILGQGPELLVQFQDESVVDDSQLPKDRFSAERLKGVDSTLKIQPAELGDSAMYLCASSPGGSHGYTFGSGTRLTVV.

This clone came up once. This CDR3 reads CASRRGGGQPQHF. The CDR3 DNA reads TGTGCCAGCAGAAGAGGGGGGGGTCAGCCCCAGCATTTT. This rearrangement joins TRBV6-5 to TRBJ1-5, with TRBD1 as a possible D gene (6 bases). Germline V CDR1 and CDR2: MNHEY, SVGAGI. The ends were cut back, 6 bases at V and 6 bases at J, with 12 bases in the middle. The CDR3 contains 13 residues.

The chain uses TRBV6-1 and TRBJ2-6; the D is unclear. Trimming removed 4 bases from V and 0 bases from J, with 10 bases in between. Germline CDR1 and CDR2: MNHNS and SASEGT. The CDR3 totals 16 residues. CDR3 DNA: TGTGCCAGCAGTGTTAACACCGTCTCTGGGGCCAACGTCCTGACTTTC. This translates into CASSVNTVSGANVLTF.

This rearrangement joins TRBV19 to TRBJ1-1; TRBD1 aligns across 12 bases. V was clipped by 1 base and J by 5 bases; unmatched bases: 5. The CDR3 contains 16 residues. Germline V gene sequence: CDR1 LNHDA, CDR2 SQIVND (reference sequence). Here the CDR3 reads CASSIARDRGRTEAFF. CDR3 nucleotides: TGTGCCAGTAGTATAGCCCGGGACAGGGGGCGAACTGAAGCTTTCTTT.

This chain uses TRBV5-1 with TRBJ2-1, with D maybe TRBD1 (6 bases). The CDR3 contains 13 residues. The germline V gene encodes CDR1 SGHRS and CDR2 YFSETQ. The ends were cut back, 0 bases at V and 7 bases at J, with 8 bases in the middle. The CDR3 DNA is TGCGCCAGCAGCTTGGTCGACAGGAATGAGCAGTTCTTC. Residues: CASSLVDRNEQFF.

The chain is built from TRBV7-2 and TRBJ2-1; 12 positions match TRBD2. CDR1 SGHTA and CDR2 FQGNSA come from the germline V gene. Trimming took 4 bases from V and 11 from J; bases not matched to a gene: 9. The CDR3 totals 15 residues. The CDR3 coding sequence is TGTGCCAGCAGCTCCGGACTAGCGGGGTCCACGAAGCAGTTCTTC. Its protein is CASSSGLAGSTKQFF.

The chain recombines TRBV25-1 with TRBJ1-1, with 7 bases lining up with TRBD1. CDR1 MGHDK and CDR2 SYGVNS come from the germline V gene. J gave up 3 bases and V 6 bases, and 4 bases lay outside the gene matches. This CDR3 has 13 residues. The CDR3 reads CASRHTGDTEAFF. The CDR3 DNA reads as TGTGCCAGCAGACATACAGGGGACACTGAAGCTTTCTTT.

The chain combines TRBV11-3 with TRBJ2-3; possibly TRBD1 for D (6 bases). This CDR3 comprises 13 residues. The germline V and J ends were trimmed by 5 bases and 8 bases, with 14 bases remaining between them. Germline CDR1 reads SGHNT; CDR2 reads YENEEA. The CDR3 spells CASSPGGQSTQYF. The CDR3, as DNA: TGTGCCAGCAGCCCCGGCGGACAGAGTACGCAGTATTTT.

This clone occurred once. V and J are TRBV5-1 and TRBJ1-1; D gene ambiguous. Germline V CDR1 and CDR2: SGHRS, YFSETQ. The CDR3 consists of 13 residues. Trimming removed 4 bases from V and 3 bases from J, with 10 bases in between. Here the CDR3 reads CASSNPRDTEAFF. The CDR3, as DNA: TGCGCCAGCAGCAATCCCCGGGACACTGAAGCTTTCTTT.

This rearrangement joins TRBV4-3 to TRBJ1-4, with no clear D. Germline loops: CDR1 LGHNA, CDR2 YSLEER. V was clipped by 0 bases and J by 8 bases, with 13 bases between them. CDR3 length equals 15 residues. The CDR3 DNA reads TGCGCCAGCAGCCAAGATGGGCGGGGTATGGAAAAACTGTTTTTT. Protein: CASSQDGRGMEKLFF.

The sample holds one count of this clone. V usage is TRBV30 and J usage is TRBJ2-7, with 7 bases aligning to TRBD1. Germline CDR1 GTSNPN, CDR2 SVGIG (reference sequence). V dropped 5 bases and J dropped 4; count of bases not matched to a gene: 8. The CDR3 covers 13 residues. The CDR3, as DNA: TGTGCCTGGCTAGGGGGCAGGGAATACGAGCAGTACTTC. This codes for CAWLGGREYEQYF.

The rearrangement links TRBV5-1 to TRBJ2-7, with D possibly TRBD2 on 6 matching bases. The V gene lost 5 bases and the J gene lost 4 bases, with 16 bases spanning the gap. The CDR3 runs to 14 residues. Germline V gene lookup returns CDR1 SGHRS and CDR2 YFSETQ. In DNA form, the CDR3 reads TGCGCCAGCAGATCTTTGGAGGGAGAGTACGAGCAGTACTTC. The encoded protein is CASRSLEGEYEQYF.

The gene calls are TRBV30 and TRBJ1-1, with TRBD1 matching over 7 bases. CDR3 length: 15 residues. The V gene end was trimmed by 5 bases and the J gene end by 4 bases; junction bases not matched to a gene: 13. CDR1 is GTSNPN and CDR2 is SVGIG in the germline V gene (reference sequence). This chain's CDR3 is CAWERQGEWSTEAFF. The CDR3, as DNA: TGTGCCTGGGAACGGCAGGGGGAGTGGAGCACTGAAGCTTTCTTT.

This clone was observed once. The junction departs from the called germline gene at one end, perhaps through a read error. Distinct nucleotide sequences in the sample also encode this CDR3. The chain joins TRBV5-4 to TRBJ2-5, with 7 bases aligning to TRBD2. This CDR3 has 15 residues. Germline CDR1 is SGHNT and CDR2 is YYREEE (reference sequence). The CDR3 region has the DNA TGTGCTAGCAGCACGACACGGGGGGTCCAAGAGACCCAGTACTTC. Translating it yields CASSTTRGVQETQYF.

The V call is TRBV6-5, the J call TRBJ1-6, with 8 bases matching TRBD1. The V segment lost 6 bases and the J segment 13 bases; nucleotides outside the gene matches: 11. Germline values: CDR1 MNHEY, CDR2 SVGAGI. The CDR3 runs to 14 residues. The DNA of the CDR3 is TGTGCCAGCAGCAGGGACAGGTCTTTTTTGCCCCTCCACTTT. Its protein is CASSRDRSFLPLHF.

The chain joins TRBV4-1 to TRBJ1-1; the D gene is possibly TRBD1 (6 bases). Trimming pared 0 bases from V and 5 bases from J, leaving 13 bases between. This CDR3 comprises 15 residues. CDR1 and CDR2 from the germline V gene are MGHRA and YSYEKL. Written as DNA, the CDR3 is TGCGCCAGCAGCCAAGACAGGGGAATGAGGACTGAAGCTTTCTTT. Translation: CASSQDRGMRTEAFF.

This chain joins TRBV18 and TRBJ2-7; D may be TRBD2 (5 bases). Trimming stripped 6 bases from V and 5 bases from J, with 14 bases between. CDR1 is KGHSH and CDR2 is LQKENI in the germline V gene. The CDR3 runs to 13 residues. The CDR3 here is CASSPFGGNEQYF. The CDR3 coding sequence is TGTGCCAGCTCCCCTTTCGGAGGAAACGAGCAGTACTTC.

This rearrangement joins TRBV30 to TRBJ1-1, with TRBD1 matching over 9 bases. CDR3 size: 15 residues. From germline, CDR1 is GTSNPN and CDR2 SVGIG (reference sequence). Losses at the gene ends were 3 bases for V and 5 bases for J; bases not matched to a gene: 10. CDR3 loop: CAWRGGRTGVTEAFF. The CDR3 DNA reads TGTGCCTGGAGAGGAGGAAGGACAGGGGTTACTGAAGCTTTCTTT.

The chain links TRBV6-1 to TRBJ1-5; TRBD1 might be the D (6 bases). The CDR3 runs to 15 residues. The V end lost 0 bases, the J end lost 4 bases, and 10 bases lay between the germline ends. CDR1 is MNHNS and CDR2 is SASEGT in the germline V gene. The CDR3 region has the DNA TGTGCCAGCAGTGAAGCGGACAGTCTAAATCAGCCCCAGCATTTT. It codes for CASSEADSLNQPQHF.

This chain connects TRBV4-3 to TRBJ2-7; D is undetermined. The V gene's germline CDR1 is LGHNA and CDR2 YSLEER. The CDR3 covers 15 residues. Trimming pared 0 bases from V and 0 bases from J, leaving 9 bases between. In nucleotides, the CDR3 is TGCGCCAGCAGCCAAGATGCGCACTACTCCTACGAGCAGTACTTC. As protein: CASSQDAHYSYEQYF.